This TCR beta chain is from a study of shared clonotypes between healthy human individuals. Comment on this clone: Its antigen is unknown.

The CDR3 extends over 15 amino acids. J gave up 2 bases and V 0 bases, and 2 bases lay outside the gene matches. Per the germline V gene, CDR1 is KGHSH and CDR2 is LQKENI. Authors' data handling: Filtering differed because ImmunoSEQ produced junction-only sequences that carried no quality scores. This table comes from immunoSEQ multiplex PCR, and its TCRdb copy is limited to in-frame clones, with some not included. The V and J calls and clone size were taken over from that table, and D and trimming were inferred from the DNA. Of about 1 million clones listed, about 80% are singletons. Broader study findings: Researchers sampled only blood; tissue repertoires likely differ. Clonotype sharing across a few donors was observed for around 4.8% of naive CD4 clonotypes.

The TCR sequence derives from a man in his late teens or twenties in good health. The chain couples TRBV18 to TRBJ2-7, with 9 bases aligning to TRBD1. Sample: memory CD4+ T cells sorted from blood. Documented subset: CD45RA-negative fraction. The CDR3 loop is CASSPPGQGPYEQYF. The DNA of the CDR3 is TGTGCCAGCTCACCACCGGGACAGGGTCCCTACGAGCAGTACTTC.